This TCR beta chain was identified during a study of blood T cells in healthy people across ages. About the research overall: There was about one barcoded beta molecule captured by template switching per two T cells.

This clonotype was seen a few times. Germline CDR1 and CDR2: KGHDR and SFDVKD. V lost 3 bases to trimming and J lost 5 bases, with 15 bases between them. The CDR3 covers 15 residues. A second PCR, run for about 7 to 11 cycles, used a sample-barcoded 5' primer plus a J-beta primer mix. A single record per CDR3 protein comes from TCRdb applying MiXCR to the 5' RACE reads. Found here are 550,000 to 700,000 distinct CDR3 sequences, 27% of them singletons; the top ten hold around a sixth. Sequences were obtained from blood. The genes are TRBV24-1 and TRBJ2-5; maybe TRBD1 (5 bases). The receptor comes from a woman in her 70s in good health. The CDR3 sequence: CATSDATGTGETQYF. For the CDR3, the DNA is TGTGCCACCAGTGATGCTACAGGTACAGGCGAGACCCAGTACTTC.